The rows below give T cell receptor beta chains drawn from one sample of a study of T cells in Graves' hyperthyroidism and ophthalmopathy. One entry per CDR3 protein, called by TCRdb with MiXCR from the multiplex PCR reads. The table includes 250,000 or so distinct CDR3 sequences, approximately 14% detected once. The source material was blood. All receptors derive from a woman aged 40-49 years with Graves' hyperthyroidism that later progressed to Graves' ophthalmopathy. Both conserved end residues are part of each CDR3. The D gene is left open where the match is weak. Not every row has a clone size; where given, it reads once, few, many or a size class.

V	J	D	size	CDR3
TRBV19	TRBJ1-1	.	many	CATRQVINTEAFF
TRBV27	TRBJ2-1	TRBD2	many	CASSLFLGLAHNEQFF
TRBV7-3	TRBJ2-2	.	.	CASSLTSAAGELFF
TRBV20-1	TRBJ2-7	TRBD2	few	CSSSGTSGYEQYF
TRBV2	TRBJ1-1	.	.	CASEGVTNTEAFF
TRBV11-2	TRBJ2-1	.	.	CDSSHPVGYQHEQFF
TRBV7-8	TRBJ1-6	TRBD1	many	CASSRRDRGDSPLHF
TRBV20-1	TRBJ1-5	.	many	CSASGGASQPQHF
TRBV19	TRBJ1-5	TRBD1	many	CASSSGTGGQPQHF
TRBV27	TRBJ2-3	.	.	CASSLLGPRTDTQYF
TRBV10-3	TRBJ2-1	TRBD2	many	CAISEGSGRANEQFF
TRBV7-9	TRBJ2-7	.	many	CASSFSGTEQYF
TRBV11-2	TRBJ2-5	TRBD1	many	CASSPDRVWETQYF
TRBV20-1	TRBJ1-2	TRBD1	.	CSARDTGQGNSGYTF
TRBV28	TRBJ2-1	TRBD1	.	CASGDRGRVNEQFF
TRBV9	TRBJ1-2	.	many	CASSVEPGSNYGYTF
TRBV7-9	TRBJ2-5	TRBD2	many	CASSSGTRDKETQYF
TRBV6-1	TRBJ2-7	TRBD1	few	CASSQWGQGAQEQYF
TRBV20-1	TRBJ2-5	TRBD1	.	CSAAGTGVDF
TRBV5-6	TRBJ2-5	.	.	CASSNVWEPETQYF
TRBV19	TRBJ1-1	TRBD1	many	CASSVGTGGSTEAFF
TRBV28	TRBJ1-3	TRBD1	many	CASRTQGPFSGNTIYF
TRBV27	TRBJ2-7	.	many	CASSTHRGGGRRYEQYF
TRBV4-1	TRBJ1-5	.	many	CASSQDPGSQPQHF
TRBV6-1	TRBJ2-4	.	.	CASSFLGENKNIQYF
TRBV2	TRBJ2-7	.	.	CASSGTRVSYEQYF
TRBV2	TRBJ2-1	TRBD2	.	CASSEGLAVYNEQFF